Listed below are T cell receptor beta chains from one sample, sequenced in a study of Ad26.COV2.S vaccination and SARS-CoV-2 variants. Libraries were prepared by immunoSEQ multiplex PCR; TCRdb keeps only in-frame clonotypes and omits some of them. The table lists some 480,000 clones, approximately 90% of them singletons. The sequenced sample was peripheral blood, obtained in a trial of Ad26.COV2.S vaccine versus placebo. The receptor set was obtained from a person aged 18-60 years who received the Ad26.COV2.S COVID-19 vaccine or a placebo. Each CDR3 is given with its conserved first and last residue. A D gene is named only where the DNA matches it firmly. Some rows mark clone size as missing; the rest say once, few, many or name a class of expanded clone.

j_call: TRBJ1-4; d_call: TRBD1; clone_size: NA; cdr3_length: 15; v_call: TRBV5-1; cdr3_aa: CASSLGGTGGEKLFF; cdr3_nt: TGCGCCAGCAGCTTAGGCGGGACAGGGGGTGAAAAACTGTTTTTT
j_call: TRBJ2-1; d_call: NA; clone_size: NA; cdr3_length: 14; v_call: TRBV30; cdr3_aa: CAWNPADSYNEQFF; cdr3_nt: TGTGCCTGGAACCCAGCAGACTCCTACAATGAGCAGTTCTTC
j_call: TRBJ1-6; d_call: NA; clone_size: NA; cdr3_length: 18; v_call: TRBV13; cdr3_aa: CASSLRRGASSYNSPLHF; cdr3_nt: TGTGCCAGCAGCTTAAGGAGGGGGGCGAGCTCCTATAATTCACCCCTCCACTTT
j_call: TRBJ1-6; d_call: NA; clone_size: NA; cdr3_length: 15; v_call: TRBV7-2; cdr3_aa: CASSAESPYNSPLHF; cdr3_nt: TGTGCCAGCAGCGCGGAGTCTCCATATAATTCACCCCTCCACTTT
j_call: TRBJ2-7; d_call: NA; clone_size: NA; cdr3_length: 14; v_call: TRBV14; cdr3_aa: CASDPRDWGYEQYF; cdr3_nt: TGTGCCAGCGATCCGCGGGACTGGGGCTACGAGCAGTACTTC
j_call: TRBJ2-5; d_call: TRBD1; clone_size: NA; cdr3_length: 18; v_call: TRBV7-7; cdr3_aa: CASSPQGAGQGFQETQYF; cdr3_nt: TGTGCTAGCAGCCCACAGGGCGCCGGACAGGGATTCCAAGAGACCCAGTACTTC
j_call: TRBJ1-1; d_call: NA; clone_size: NA; cdr3_length: 13; v_call: TRBV6-5; cdr3_aa: CASSYSTLGEAFF; cdr3_nt: TGTGCCAGCAGTTACTCGACTTTGGGAGAAGCTTTCTTT
j_call: TRBJ2-1; d_call: NA; clone_size: NA; cdr3_length: 13; v_call: TRBV27; cdr3_aa: CASSLSGKYEQFF; cdr3_nt: TGTGCCAGCAGTTTATCGGGGAAGTATGAGCAGTTCTTC
j_call: TRBJ2-7; d_call: TRBD1; clone_size: NA; cdr3_length: 17; v_call: TRBV5-1; cdr3_aa: CASSFGGSIRGLDEQYF; cdr3_nt: TGCGCCAGCAGCTTTGGCGGTTCCATCAGGGGGCTAGACGAGCAGTACTTC
j_call: TRBJ2-1; d_call: NA; clone_size: NA; cdr3_length: 16; v_call: TRBV9; cdr3_aa: CASSTTGPLVLDEQFF; cdr3_nt: TGTGCCAGCAGCACAACGGGACCCTTGGTCCTCGATGAGCAGTTCTTC
j_call: TRBJ2-6; d_call: NA; clone_size: once; cdr3_length: 16; v_call: TRBV18; cdr3_aa: CASSPLMGPGANVLTF; cdr3_nt: TGTGCCAGCTCACCCCTAATGGGACCTGGGGCCAACGTCCTGACTTTC
j_call: TRBJ2-3; d_call: NA; clone_size: NA; cdr3_length: 14; v_call: TRBV9; cdr3_aa: CASSVSSITDTQYF; cdr3_nt: TGTGCCAGCAGCGTTTCCTCAATCACAGATACGCAGTATTTT
j_call: TRBJ2-5; d_call: NA; clone_size: NA; cdr3_length: 12; v_call: TRBV12-5; cdr3_aa: CASGLDRQTQYF; cdr3_nt: TGTGCTAGTGGTCTAGACCGACAGACCCAGTACTTC
j_call: TRBJ2-1; d_call: NA; clone_size: NA; cdr3_length: 13; v_call: TRBV6-2/TRBV6-3; cdr3_aa: CASRLTGLNEQFF; cdr3_nt: TGTGCCAGCCGCCTGACGGGTCTCAATGAGCAGTTCTTC
j_call: TRBJ2-2; d_call: TRBD2; clone_size: NA; cdr3_length: 18; v_call: TRBV5-1; cdr3_aa: CASRTRWAGATNTGELFF; cdr3_nt: TGCGCCAGCAGAACGCGTTGGGCGGGAGCCACGAACACCGGGGAGCTGTTTTTT
j_call: TRBJ2-4; d_call: NA; clone_size: NA; cdr3_length: 11; v_call: TRBV19; cdr3_aa: CASRAGNIQYF; cdr3_nt: TGTGCCAGTAGGGCGGGTAACATTCAGTACTTC
j_call: TRBJ2-1; d_call: NA; clone_size: once; cdr3_length: 18; v_call: TRBV9; cdr3_aa: CASSVGPNPGTDYNEQFF; cdr3_nt: TGTGCCAGCAGCGTAGGCCCCAATCCCGGGACGGACTACAATGAGCAGTTCTTC
j_call: TRBJ1-1; d_call: NA; clone_size: NA; cdr3_length: 14; v_call: TRBV6-2/TRBV6-3; cdr3_aa: CASSLGLGNTEAFF; cdr3_nt: TGTGCCAGCAGTTTAGGTCTAGGGAACACTGAAGCTTTCTTT
j_call: TRBJ1-1; d_call: NA; clone_size: NA; cdr3_length: 16; v_call: TRBV14; cdr3_aa: CASSQDTGLVGAEAFF; cdr3_nt: TGTGCCAGCAGCCAAGATACGGGGCTGGTCGGGGCTGAAGCTTTCTTT
j_call: TRBJ2-4; d_call: NA; clone_size: NA; cdr3_length: 13; v_call: TRBV23-1; cdr3_aa: CATYCGTENIQYF; cdr3_nt: TGCGCCACTTACTGCGGGACAGAAAACATTCAGTACTTC
j_call: TRBJ2-5; d_call: NA; clone_size: NA; cdr3_length: 13; v_call: TRBV5-6; cdr3_aa: CASSPQGVETQYF; cdr3_nt: TGTGCCAGCAGCCCGCAAGGGGTAGAGACCCAGTACTTC
j_call: TRBJ1-1; d_call: NA; clone_size: NA; cdr3_length: 12; v_call: TRBV28; cdr3_aa: CASSSGSTEAFF; cdr3_nt: TGTGCCAGCAGTTCGGGGAGCACTGAAGCTTTCTTT
j_call: TRBJ2-4; d_call: TRBD1; clone_size: NA; cdr3_length: 15; v_call: TRBV7-9; cdr3_aa: CASSKGTVDVLIQYF; cdr3_nt: TGTGCCAGCTCGAAGGGGACAGTTGACGTTCTGATTCAGTACTTC
j_call: TRBJ1-1; d_call: NA; clone_size: NA; cdr3_length: 13; v_call: TRBV12-3/TRBV12-4; cdr3_aa: CASSPPIWTEAFF; cdr3_nt: TGTGCCAGCAGTCCCCCGATCTGGACTGAAGCTTTCTTT
j_call: TRBJ2-1; d_call: NA; clone_size: NA; cdr3_length: 13; v_call: TRBV9; cdr3_aa: CASSGYRGNEQFF; cdr3_nt: TGTGCCAGCAGCGGTTATAGGGGCAATGAGCAGTTCTTC
j_call: TRBJ2-7; d_call: NA; clone_size: NA; cdr3_length: 13; v_call: TRBV10-1; cdr3_aa: CANEGTGRHEQYF; cdr3_nt: TGCGCCAACGAAGGAACAGGGCGGCACGAGCAGTACTTC
j_call: TRBJ2-3; d_call: NA; clone_size: NA; cdr3_length: 12; v_call: TRBV28; cdr3_aa: CATHGSEDTQYF; cdr3_nt: TGTGCCACCCACGGGAGTGAAGATACGCAGTATTTT
j_call: TRBJ2-7; d_call: NA; clone_size: NA; cdr3_length: 17; v_call: TRBV19; cdr3_aa: CASSSRGDPPSSYEQYF; cdr3_nt: TGTGCCAGTAGTTCGAGGGGTGATCCCCCAAGCTCCTACGAGCAGTACTTC
j_call: TRBJ1-2; d_call: NA; clone_size: few; cdr3_length: 15; v_call: TRBV7-9; cdr3_aa: CASSLGWGGDYGYTF; cdr3_nt: TGTGCCAGCAGCTTAGGGTGGGGCGGCGACTATGGCTACACCTTC
j_call: TRBJ2-1; d_call: NA; clone_size: NA; cdr3_length: 15; v_call: TRBV7-3; cdr3_aa: CASSQNLGSYNEQFF; cdr3_nt: TGTGCCAGCAGCCAGAACCTGGGCTCCTACAATGAGCAGTTCTTC
j_call: TRBJ2-2; d_call: TRBD1; clone_size: NA; cdr3_length: 15; v_call: TRBV6-5; cdr3_aa: CASRGQGAYTGELFF; cdr3_nt: TGTGCCAGCAGGGGACAGGGGGCGTACACCGGGGAGCTGTTTTTT
j_call: TRBJ2-1; d_call: TRBD2; clone_size: NA; cdr3_length: 16; v_call: TRBV24-1; cdr3_aa: CATSEGTGGPINEQFF; cdr3_nt: TGTGCCACCAGTGAAGGTACGGGAGGGCCGATCAATGAGCAGTTCTTC
j_call: TRBJ2-5; d_call: NA; clone_size: NA; cdr3_length: 14; v_call: TRBV27; cdr3_aa: CASSDLGRRETQYF; cdr3_nt: TGTGCCAGCAGTGACCTTGGTCGTCGAGAGACCCAGTACTTC
j_call: TRBJ2-2; d_call: NA; clone_size: once; cdr3_length: 15; v_call: TRBV30; cdr3_aa: CAWSVGGSIAGELFF; cdr3_nt: TGTGCCTGGAGTGTCGGGGGCAGCATTGCCGGGGAGCTGTTTTTT
j_call: TRBJ2-1; d_call: NA; clone_size: NA; cdr3_length: 10; v_call: TRBV7-2; cdr3_aa: CASSLPLPLF; cdr3_nt: TGTGCCAGCAGCTTACCCCTCCCGCTCTTC
j_call: TRBJ1-2; d_call: TRBD1; clone_size: NA; cdr3_length: 14; v_call: TRBV9; cdr3_aa: CASRTGTGSYGYTF; cdr3_nt: TGTGCCAGCAGGACGGGGACAGGGAGCTATGGCTACACCTTC
j_call: TRBJ2-2; d_call: TRBD1; clone_size: NA; cdr3_length: 18; v_call: TRBV19; cdr3_aa: CASTTMRTGQGTTGELFF; cdr3_nt: TGTGCCAGTACCACAATGAGGACCGGACAGGGAACCACCGGGGAGCTGTTTTTT
j_call: TRBJ1-2; d_call: NA; clone_size: NA; cdr3_length: 13; v_call: TRBV6-5; cdr3_aa: CASNTRNNYGYTF; cdr3_nt: TGTGCCAGCAACACCCGGAATAACTATGGCTACACCTTC
j_call: TRBJ1-1; d_call: NA; clone_size: NA; cdr3_length: 11; v_call: TRBV11-2; cdr3_aa: CASSLSVEAFF; cdr3_nt: TGTGCCAGCAGCTTGTCCGTTGAAGCTTTCTTT
j_call: TRBJ2-4; d_call: NA; clone_size: NA; cdr3_length: 13; v_call: TRBV6-2/TRBV6-3; cdr3_aa: CASSYSLRTIQYF; cdr3_nt: TGTGCCAGCAGTTACTCCCTTAGGACCATTCAGTACTTC
j_call: TRBJ1-6; d_call: NA; clone_size: NA; cdr3_length: 13; v_call: TRBV19; cdr3_aa: CASNGQRNSPLHF; cdr3_nt: TGTGCCAGTAATGGGCAGAGAAATTCACCCCTCCACTTT
j_call: TRBJ1-6; d_call: NA; clone_size: NA; cdr3_length: 13; v_call: TRBV28; cdr3_aa: CASSPTYNSPLHF; cdr3_nt: TGTGCCAGCAGCCCCACCTATAATTCACCCCTCCACTTT
j_call: TRBJ2-1; d_call: NA; clone_size: once; cdr3_length: 11; v_call: TRBV12-3/TRBV12-4; cdr3_aa: CASSQVNEQFF; cdr3_nt: TGTGCCAGCAGTCAAGTTAATGAGCAGTTCTTC
j_call: TRBJ2-2; d_call: NA; clone_size: NA; cdr3_length: 12; v_call: TRBV3-1/TRBV3-2; cdr3_aa: CASSHGTGELFF; cdr3_nt: TGTGCCAGCAGCCACGGCACCGGGGAGCTGTTTTTT
j_call: TRBJ2-3; d_call: TRBD2; clone_size: NA; cdr3_length: 17; v_call: TRBV7-9; cdr3_aa: CASSLSVAGGTRDTQYF; cdr3_nt: TGTGCCAGCAGCTTAAGTGTAGCGGGAGGTACCCGAGATACGCAGTATTTT
j_call: TRBJ2-5; d_call: NA; clone_size: NA; cdr3_length: 14; v_call: TRBV4-1; cdr3_aa: CASSQGGPQETQYF; cdr3_nt: TGCGCCAGCAGCCAAGGGGGCCCACAAGAGACCCAGTACTTC
j_call: TRBJ2-7; d_call: NA; clone_size: NA; cdr3_length: 16; v_call: TRBV27; cdr3_aa: CASSNSPRGSSYEQYF; cdr3_nt: TGTGCCAGCAGTAACTCACCCCGAGGGAGCTCCTACGAGCAGTACTTC
j_call: TRBJ1-1; d_call: NA; clone_size: NA; cdr3_length: 11; v_call: TRBV2; cdr3_aa: CANEVNTEAFF; cdr3_nt: TGTGCTAACGAAGTGAACACTGAAGCTTTCTTT
j_call: TRBJ2-1; d_call: NA; clone_size: NA; cdr3_length: 16; v_call: TRBV15; cdr3_aa: CATSRDGLHSYNEQFF; cdr3_nt: TGTGCCACCAGCAGAGACGGACTTCACTCCTACAATGAGCAGTTCTTC
j_call: TRBJ2-1; d_call: TRBD1; clone_size: once; cdr3_length: 14; v_call: TRBV7-9; cdr3_aa: CATTGDRGGREQFF; cdr3_nt: TGTGCCACTACCGGGGACAGGGGAGGGCGAGAGCAGTTCTTC
j_call: TRBJ2-2; d_call: TRBD2; clone_size: few; cdr3_length: 16; v_call: TRBV6-5; cdr3_aa: CASSYGLAGADGELFF; cdr3_nt: TGTGCCAGCAGTTACGGGCTAGCGGGAGCCGACGGGGAGCTGTTTTTT